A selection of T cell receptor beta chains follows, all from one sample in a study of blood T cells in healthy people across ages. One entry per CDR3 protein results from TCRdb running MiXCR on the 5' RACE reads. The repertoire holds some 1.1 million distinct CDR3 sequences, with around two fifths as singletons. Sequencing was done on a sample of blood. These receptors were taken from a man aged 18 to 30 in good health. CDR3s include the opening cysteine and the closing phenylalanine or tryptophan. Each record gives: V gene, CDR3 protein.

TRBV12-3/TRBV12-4 CASSLGGGRAFF
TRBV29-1 CSVRPQRATEAFF
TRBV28 CASSSFGQGRYGYTF
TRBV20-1 CSARLPYGYTF
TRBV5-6 CAGSLVTGPLITDTQYF
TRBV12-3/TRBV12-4 CARSPSSGNTIYF
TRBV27 CASSYSTGMTSTDTQYF
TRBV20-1 CSARVPRLAGHTDTQYF
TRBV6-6 CASSDGWGSHGYTF
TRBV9 CASNTGKTPYNEQYF
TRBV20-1 CSASRASGGPRHNEQFF
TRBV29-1 CSVVKGVGGYEQYF
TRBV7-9 CASSPNHGTANTEAFF
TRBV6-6 CASAWGPLYEQYF
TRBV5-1 CASSFQGGSYNEQYF
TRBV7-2 CASSLVGGSMQRSEQFF
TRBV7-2 CASSYRQGVNTQYF
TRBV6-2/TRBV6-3 CASRLRDSLDTEAFF
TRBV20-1 CSARVFGTPLHF
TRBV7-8 CASSFQGQMNTEAFF
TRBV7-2 CASSGWETQYF
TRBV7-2 CASGKGVVNTEAFF
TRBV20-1 CSARGLADNEQYF
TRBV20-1 CSASEGALGQPQHF
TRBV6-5 CASGQGGRTDTQYF
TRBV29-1 CSVELRRGYTF
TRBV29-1 CSAPGQSTEAFF
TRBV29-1 CSVGRAAGGNEQFF
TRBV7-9 CASSSVPLETQYF
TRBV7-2 CASSLGEGRYF
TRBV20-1 CSASTHYLTEAFF
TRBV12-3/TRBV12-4 CASSYNRGLRNEQFF
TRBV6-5 CASSYGQSYGYTF
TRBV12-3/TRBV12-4 CASRYSGLSYNEQFF
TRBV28 CASSLNRGQFF
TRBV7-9 CASGYADTQYF
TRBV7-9 CASNIRASSYNEQYF
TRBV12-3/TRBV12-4 CASSFGTGDLEAFF
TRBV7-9 CASDARDYGYTF
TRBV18 CTSSPPAADTQYF
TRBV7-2 CASSLEQSSYNEQFF
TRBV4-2 CASSQDGQGTDTQYF
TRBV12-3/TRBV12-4 CASSFAGNYGYTF
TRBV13 CASSFSGQARLYGYTF
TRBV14 CASSLSGEAQYF
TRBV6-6 CASSYPTPGQPEAFF
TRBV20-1 CSAQDGRRYSTGDSYEQYF
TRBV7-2 CASSFVAGVTDTQYF
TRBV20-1 CSAAFRDRGFNEQYF